Listed here is a single T cell receptor beta chain. The data are from a study of CD8 T cells in Susac syndrome. The overall study: The Susac syndrome patients that were sequenced included over five with active disease and roughly 8 in remission. At the time their blood was drawn, patients with Susac syndrome were either therapy-naive, on corticosteroids (with some of them also receiving intravenous immunoglobulin), or on intravenous immunoglobulin alone.

Susac syndrome patients met recently defined diagnostic criteria for definite or probable disease. When the RNA was reverse transcribed, random hexamers were used with an input of roughly 0.5 to 1 ug. Amplification of TCR beta CDR3 was carried out by immunoSEQ multiplex PCR, which covered 54 Vbeta and 13 Jbeta segments. TCRdb reprocessed the immunoSEQ multiplex PCR reads via MiXCR and lists one record per CDR3 protein. The sample gives 200,000 or so distinct CDR3 sequences, 95% of which show up once; around 0.096% is in the top ten. CDR1 is SGHTA and CDR2 is FQGNSA in the germline V gene. The CDR3 has 13 residues. V shed 2 bases and J shed 5 bases, with 9 bases lying between them.

This TCR derives from a human donor with Susac syndrome. Sequencing was done on a sample of CD4+ T cells from PBMCs. The rearrangement uses TRBV7-2 and TRBJ1-1; D unresolved. The CDR3: CASSLNTPTEAFF. In DNA, the CDR3 is TGTGCCAGCAGCTTAAACACCCCGACTGAAGCTTTCTTT.